This TCR beta chain was documented in a study of identical twins. TCRdb reprocessed the 5' RACE reads with MiXCR, giving one entry per CDR3 protein. Altogether around 490,000 distinct CDR3 sequences are present, 20% to 25% being singletons, with the ten largest covering approximately 0.5%. The CDR3 has 14 residues. CDR1 is MNHEY, CDR2 SMNVEV, per germline (reference sequence). Trimming removed 7 bases from V and 5 bases from J, with 17 bases in between. The sample also formed part of further work on yellow fever vaccine responses in identical twins.

Sequencing was performed on CD4+ T cells sorted from blood. The clonotype comes from a woman aged 18-35 years in good health. V is TRBV27 and J is TRBJ2-5; D assignment may be TRBD1 or TRBD2 (5 bases each). The CDR3 DNA follows: TGTGCCAGCAAGGGCTTGGGGGTTGTGGAGACCCAGTACTTC. Its translation is CASKGLGVVETQYF.